This TCR beta chain was sequenced during a study of T-cell memory formation after mild COVID-19. Across the study: Clusters of TCRs were largely donor specific.

The CDR3 runs 14 residues. Germline V gene sequence: CDR1 SQVTM, CDR2 ANQGSEA. V was clipped by 4 bases and J by 2 bases, with 13 bases between them. 5'RACE with constant-segment primers yielded barcoded, UMI-tagged TCR alpha and TCR beta cDNA libraries. TCRdb ran MiXCR on the 5' RACE reads and lists one entry per CDR3 protein. The profile shows around 530,000 distinct CDR3 sequences, 20% to 25% of them singletons. The genes are TRBV29-1 and TRBJ2-3; TRBD2 is a possible D gene (6 bases). The sequencing input was PBMCs or a T cell subset sorted from them (not recorded which). This TCR derives from an adult woman who had mild COVID-19 (a few samples of this study predate the infection). Cell type and time point are not known. The CDR3 protein is CSVVAAGFTDTQYF. DNA of the CDR3: TGCAGCGTTGTAGCTGCGGGGTTCACAGATACGCAGTATTTT.